This T cell receptor (beta chain) was sequenced for a study of cytomegalovirus exposure and HLA in healthy donors. Across the study: A prior study identified 100 million to 130 million unique TCR beta sequences from around 180 million T cells.

Between the trimmed V and J ends, which lost 10 bases and 0 bases, there was a span of 10 bases. Germline lookup yields CDR1 MNHEY and CDR2 SVGAGI. This CDR3 contains 13 residues. PCR was performed using 60 Vbeta and 13 Jbeta primers. TCRdb's table, derived via immunoSEQ multiplex PCR, lists solely in-frame clones and lacks some. Among 150,000 or so clones listed, 82% were seen once. Worth noting for this clone: Its antigen is not identified.

Study-wide results and limits: Solely CMV serostatus was available to characterize immune exposure. Donors were assumed by presence/absence analyses to have roughly uniform sequencing depth.

This rearrangement joins TRBV6-5 to TRBJ1-3, with D possibly TRBD1 on 6 matching bases. The sequenced sample consisted of PBMCs. The source of this sequence is a male donor in good health and CMV-seronegative. Here the CDR3 reads CATKGGSGNTIYF. The CDR3 DNA reads TGTGCCACGAAAGGGGGCTCTGGAAACACCATATATTTT.